Below, 10 T cell receptor beta chains from the same sample are listed, as sequenced in a study of beta chain features in type 1 diabetes. General study points: In all four CD4+ subsets, TCRB CDR3 length was significantly, moderately reduced in type 1 diabetes.

These receptors lack a known antigen. Sequenced material consisted of expressed TCRB transcripts (all of the isolated RNA was reverse transcribed). The method was immunoSEQ multiplex PCR; TCRdb's version includes in-frame clones alone and lacks a portion of them. The sample lists 250,000 to 300,000 clones, roughly an eighth occurring once. The sample comprised naive CD4+ T cells from blood. These receptors came from a young man with type 1 diabetes.

This chain connects TRBV5-6 to TRBJ2-5, with TRBD2 identical over 11 bases. V lost 3 bases to trimming and J lost 5 bases; unmatched junction nucleotides: 15. Per the germline V gene, CDR1 is SGHDT and CDR2 is YYEEEE. The CDR3 consists of 18 residues. The CDR3 region is CASSSLMTSGIEKETQYF. CDR3 DNA sequence: TGTGCCAGCAGCTCTCTAATGACTAGCGGGATTGAGAAGGAGACCCAGTACTTC.

The CDR3 region has the DNA TGCGCCAGCAGCCCGGGACTAGCGGGATCAAGCTCCTACGAGCAGTACTTC. It specifies CASSPGLAGSSSYEQYF. V gene TRBV5-1 combines with J gene TRBJ2-7, with 13 bases aligning to TRBD2. With 4 bases clipped from V and 0 bases from J, the junction kept 7 bases outside the gene matches. Germline CDR1 is SGHRS and CDR2 is YFSETQ. The CDR3 covers 17 residues.

The rearrangement uses TRBV28 and TRBJ2-5, with 9 bases fitting TRBD2. Germline loops: CDR1 MDHEN, CDR2 SYDVKM. Trimming at V came to 5 bases and at J to 2 bases, leaving 6 bases not matched to a gene. This CDR3 contains 15 residues. The CDR3 is CASSPRLAAQETQYF. In nucleotides, the CDR3 is TGTGCCAGCAGTCCCAGACTAGCGGCACAAGAGACCCAGTACTTC.

The chain is built from TRBV19 and TRBJ1-5; D unclear. The V gene lost 10 bases and the J gene lost 4 bases, with 20 bases spanning the gap. This CDR3 has 15 residues. Per germline, CDR1 LNHDA and CDR2 SQIVND (reference sequence). For the CDR3, the DNA is TGTGCCACCAGAGGAACCCTCGTCTCTAATCAGCCCCAGCATTTT. Its translation: CATRGTLVSNQPQHF.

This chain links TRBV30 with TRBJ2-7; D might be TRBD1 (5 bases). The CDR3 is 14 amino acids. Germline-derived CDR1 and CDR2 are GTSNPN and SVGIG (reference sequence). Trimming cost V 2 bases and J 1 base, with 12 bases left between them. The CDR3 sequence is CAWSRPGLSYEQYF. The CDR3 coding sequence is TGTGCCTGGAGTAGGCCAGGGCTATCCTACGAGCAGTACTTC.

This clone was found a few times. The chain couples TRBV7-2 to TRBJ2-5; a weak D match, TRBD1 (5 bases). The germline gives CDR1 SGHTA, CDR2 FQGNSA. Trimming took 0 bases from V and 4 from J, leaving 6 bases between them. The CDR3 consists of 13 residues. CDR3 amino acids: CASSLARAETQYF. The DNA of the CDR3 is TGTGCCAGCAGCTTAGCCAGGGCAGAGACCCAGTACTTC.

The chain uses TRBV20-1 and TRBJ1-4; 7 bases agree with TRBD1. CDR1 is DFQATT, CDR2 SNEGSKA, per germline (reference sequence). J gave up 14 bases and V 2 bases, and 5 bases lay outside the gene matches. CDR3 size: 11 residues. The CDR3 DNA is TGCAGTGCTAGAATAGGACAGGACCTGTTTTTT. Translation: CSARIGQDLFF.

V gene TRBV4-2 combines with J gene TRBJ2-3; D is possibly TRBD1 (5 bases). The CDR3 sequence is 15 residues long. The V and J ends lost 0 bases and 5 bases respectively, with 12 bases between them. Germline CDR1 LGHNA, CDR2 YNFKEQ. As DNA, the CDR3 is TGTGCCAGCAGCCAAGAGCCCAACAGGATAGATACGCAGTATTTT. Amino acid sequence: CASSQEPNRIDTQYF.

The chain recombines TRBV7-9 with TRBJ1-5, with 7 bases matching TRBD1. The CDR3 has 14 residues. The germline CDR1 and CDR2 sequences are SEHNR and FQNEAQ (reference sequence). With 5 bases clipped from V and 3 bases from J, the junction kept 4 bases outside the gene matches. In DNA, the CDR3 is TGTGCCAGCAGCCCGACAGGGACCAATCAGCCCCAGCATTTT. Translation: CASSPTGTNQPQHF.

This clone was seen more than once but under ten times. The V and J genes are TRBV28 and TRBJ2-7, with D tentatively TRBD1 (6 bases). The CDR3 totals 15 residues. Germline V CDR1 and CDR2: MDHEN, SYDVKM. V lost 3 bases, J lost 0 bases, and 12 bases lay in between. Here the CDR3 DNA reads TGTGCCAGCAGTTTTCAGGCAGGGGACTCCTACGAGCAGTACTTC. Translating gives CASSFQAGDSYEQYF.